The T cell receptor beta chain under discussion was sequenced for a study of T cells in Graves' hyperthyroidism and ophthalmopathy. The investigators amplified TCR beta CDR3 regions from RNA transcripts. HTBI primers were used for first-round RT-PCR of the TCR CDR3. TCRdb reprocessed the multiplex PCR reads via MiXCR and lists one record per CDR3 protein. The sample comprises roughly 710,000 distinct CDR3 sequences, over 35% of which are singletons, and roughly 31% rests with the top ten. The receptor's source is a woman aged 40 to 50 with Graves' hyperthyroidism. Input material: blood.

In DNA form, the CDR3 reads TGTGCCAGCAGCCGGGATTATAACCAAGAGACCCAGTACTTC. Residues: CASSRDYNQETQYF. The chain links TRBV5-4 to TRBJ2-5; TRBD2 is a possible D gene (5 bases). The CDR3 length is 14 residues. CDR1 is SGHNT and CDR2 is YYREEE in the germline V gene (reference sequence). With 4 bases removed from V and 0 bases from J, the gap between germline ends came to 10 bases.